This TCR beta chain derives from a study of T cells in Graves' hyperthyroidism and ophthalmopathy. Across the study: Staff took peripheral blood when the initial diagnosis was made, before any treatment began. Study-wide results and caveats: Most thyroid clonotypes expanded above 0.001 appeared in blood too.

The CDR3 spans 16 residues. From germline, CDR1 is SGHDT and CDR2 YYEEEE. Trimming removed 4 bases at V and 0 bases at J, with 16 bases between. This clonotype was observed a handful of times. Its antigen is unidentified. Regions amplified from RNA transcripts were the TCR beta CDR3 regions. The primer set for the first-round RT-PCR of the TCR CDR3 was HTBI. TCRdb reanalysed the multiplex PCR reads using MiXCR and keeps one entry per CDR3 protein. The sample shows almost 600,000 distinct CDR3 sequences, approximately 15% of them seen only once. Sequenced sample: blood. This rearrangement joins TRBV5-6 to TRBJ2-5, with D possibly TRBD1 on 6 matching bases. The TCR sequence derives from a woman aged 25 to 45 with Graves' hyperthyroidism that later progressed to Graves' ophthalmopathy. The DNA for the CDR3 is TGTGCCAGCAGCCATCCTGGGGGCCTGGACCAAGAGACCCAGTACTTC. Protein sequence: CASSHPGGLDQETQYF.